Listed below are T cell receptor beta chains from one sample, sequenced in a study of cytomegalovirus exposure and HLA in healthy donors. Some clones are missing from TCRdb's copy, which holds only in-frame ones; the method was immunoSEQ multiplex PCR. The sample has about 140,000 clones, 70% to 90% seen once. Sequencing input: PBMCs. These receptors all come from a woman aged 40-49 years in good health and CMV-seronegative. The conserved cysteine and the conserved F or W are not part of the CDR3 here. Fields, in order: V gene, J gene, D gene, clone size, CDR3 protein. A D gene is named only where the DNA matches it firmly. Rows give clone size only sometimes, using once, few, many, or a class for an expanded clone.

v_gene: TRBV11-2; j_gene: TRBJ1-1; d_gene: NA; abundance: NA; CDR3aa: ASSPLMNTEAF
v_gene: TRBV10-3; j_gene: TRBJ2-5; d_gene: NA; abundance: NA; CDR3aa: AISPDSLGETQY
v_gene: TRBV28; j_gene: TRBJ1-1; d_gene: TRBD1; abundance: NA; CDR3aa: ASSSPDRGPEAF
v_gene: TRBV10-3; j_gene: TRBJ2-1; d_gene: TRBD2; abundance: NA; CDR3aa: AISESSGIINEQF
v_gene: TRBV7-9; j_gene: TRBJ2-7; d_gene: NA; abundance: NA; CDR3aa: ASSPDYEQY
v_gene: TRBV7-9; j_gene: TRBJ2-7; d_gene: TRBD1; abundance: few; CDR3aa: ASSAWDRGYEQY
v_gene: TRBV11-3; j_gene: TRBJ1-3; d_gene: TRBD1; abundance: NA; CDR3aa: ASSTDRDAGNTIY
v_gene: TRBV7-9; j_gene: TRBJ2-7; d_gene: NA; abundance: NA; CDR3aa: ASSVGVADTGAEY
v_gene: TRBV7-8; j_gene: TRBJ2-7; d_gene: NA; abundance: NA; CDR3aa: ASSFAISYEQY
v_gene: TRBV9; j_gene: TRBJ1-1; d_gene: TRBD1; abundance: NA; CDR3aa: ASSPWDRTEAF
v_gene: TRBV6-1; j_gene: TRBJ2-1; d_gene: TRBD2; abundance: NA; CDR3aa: ATLRTSGSFEQF
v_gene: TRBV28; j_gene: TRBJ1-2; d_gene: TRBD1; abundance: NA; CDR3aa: ASTPRGGQGGYT
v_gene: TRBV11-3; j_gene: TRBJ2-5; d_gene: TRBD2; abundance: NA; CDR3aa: ASSSTSLQETQY
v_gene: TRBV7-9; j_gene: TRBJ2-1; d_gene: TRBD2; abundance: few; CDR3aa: ASTLAGGYNEQF
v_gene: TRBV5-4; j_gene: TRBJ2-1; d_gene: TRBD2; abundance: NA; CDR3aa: ASSFGIAGGDEQF
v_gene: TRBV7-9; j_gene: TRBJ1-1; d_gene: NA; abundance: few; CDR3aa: ASSLFGGMNTEAF
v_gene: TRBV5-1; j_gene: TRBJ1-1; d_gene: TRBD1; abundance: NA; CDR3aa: ASSFAGQGATEAF
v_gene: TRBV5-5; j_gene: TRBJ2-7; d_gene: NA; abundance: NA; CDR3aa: ASRPDSVYEQY
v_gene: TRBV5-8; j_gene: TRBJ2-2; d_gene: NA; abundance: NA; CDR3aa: ASSALAAFAGELF
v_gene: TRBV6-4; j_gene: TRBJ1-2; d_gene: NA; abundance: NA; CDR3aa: ASSDKAGPLLDGYT
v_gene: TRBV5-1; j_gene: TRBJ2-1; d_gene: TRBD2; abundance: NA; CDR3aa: ASSPASGAYNEQF
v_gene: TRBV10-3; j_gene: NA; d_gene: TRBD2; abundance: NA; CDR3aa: AIGPGLAGYEQY
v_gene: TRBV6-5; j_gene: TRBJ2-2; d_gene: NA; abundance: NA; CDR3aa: ASSYLPSSDGELF